The TCR beta chain under discussion was sequenced for a study of blood T cell repertoires in COVID-19. Across the study: COVID-19 samples from acute and convalescent phases originated in the United States, Italy and Spain.

Data came from immunoSEQ multiplex PCR; TCRdb stores just in-frame clones and leaves some out. The repertoire holds 250,000 to 300,000 clones, with roughly nine tenths as singletons. The sequence was collected from a human donor in a cohort exposed to, infected with or recovered from COVID-19 (not recorded which). The donor label of this sample is uncertain. The material sequenced was PBMCs or T cells enriched from blood (not recorded which).

This CDR3 reads CASSSGLAGVVDTQYF. The CDR3 DNA reads TGTGCCAGCAGCTCAGGACTAGCGGGGGTGGTAGATACGCAGTATTTT. The genes are TRBV7-2 and TRBJ2-3; 13 bases are a match to TRBD2. With 4 bases clipped from V and 5 bases from J, the junction kept 6 bases outside the gene matches. The germline V gene has CDR1 SGHTA and CDR2 FQGNSA. The CDR3 consists of 16 residues.